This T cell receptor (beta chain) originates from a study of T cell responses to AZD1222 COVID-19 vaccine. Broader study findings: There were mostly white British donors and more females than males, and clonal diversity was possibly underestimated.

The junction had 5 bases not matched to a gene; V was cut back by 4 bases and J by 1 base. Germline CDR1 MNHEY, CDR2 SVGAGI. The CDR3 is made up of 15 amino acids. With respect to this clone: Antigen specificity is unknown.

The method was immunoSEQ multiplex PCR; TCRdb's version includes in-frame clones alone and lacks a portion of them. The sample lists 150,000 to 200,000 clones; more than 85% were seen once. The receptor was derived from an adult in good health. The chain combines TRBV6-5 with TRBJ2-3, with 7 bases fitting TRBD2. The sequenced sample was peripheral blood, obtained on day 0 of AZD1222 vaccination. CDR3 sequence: CASSSLAGGTDTQYF. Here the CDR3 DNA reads TGTGCCAGCAGTTCCTTGGCGGGAGGCACAGATACGCAGTATTTT.